A selection of T cell receptor beta chains follows, all from one sample in a study of cytomegalovirus exposure and HLA in healthy donors. Clones were sequenced by immunoSEQ multiplex PCR, and TCRdb holds only the in-frame ones, with some missing. Of approximately 210,000 clones detected, around 83% appear once; the ten largest clones hold about 10%. The specimen was PBMCs. These receptors originate from a woman aged 45-65 years in good health and CMV-seropositive. The CDR3 runs from the conserved cysteine through the conserved F or W. A D gene is named only where the DNA matches it firmly. Expanded clones get a size class; other rows say once, few or many, or leave the size out.

D: -; size: -; J: TRBJ2-1; V: TRBV15; CDR3: CATSRDLDSRKQFF; DNA: TGTGCCACCAGCAGAGATTTAGACAGCCGAAAGCAGTTCTTC
D: -; size: -; J: TRBJ2-7; V: TRBV4-1; CDR3: CASSPPGLGRLYEQYF; DNA: TGCGCCAGCAGCCCGCCGGGACTGGGAAGACTCTACGAGCAGTACTTC
D: -; size: -; J: TRBJ1-4; V: TRBV19; CDR3: CASSNSPGDKKLFF; DNA: TGTGCCAGTAGTAACTCCCCAGGGGATAAAAAACTGTTTTTT
D: TRBD1; size: -; J: TRBJ2-7; V: TRBV7-3; CDR3: CSSSLIGGRTEEQYF; DNA: TGTTCCAGCAGCTTAATAGGGGGCCGCACGGAAGAGCAGTACTTC
D: TRBD1; size: few; J: TRBJ1-5; V: TRBV27; CDR3: CASGQGGQPQHF; DNA: TGTGCCAGCGGACAGGGTGGTCAGCCCCAGCATTTT
D: TRBD2; size: few; J: TRBJ2-1; V: TRBV14; CDR3: CASSWEGSVQFF; DNA: TGTGCCAGCAGCTGGGAGGGGTCGGTGCAGTTCTTC
D: -; size: -; J: TRBJ1-2; V: TRBV9; CDR3: CASTLNEEGGYTF; DNA: TGTGCCAGCACCCTTAACGAGGAGGGTGGCTACACCTTC
D: -; size: -; J: TRBJ1-2; V: TRBV5-6; CDR3: CASSSPGDGYTF; DNA: TGTGCCAGCAGCTCCCCCGGGGATGGCTACACCTTC
D: -; size: -; J: TRBJ1-1; V: TRBV5-5; CDR3: CASSWQGGALGTEAFF; DNA: TGTGCCAGCAGCTGGCAGGGAGGGGCCTTGGGGACTGAAGCTTTCTTT
D: -; size: -; J: TRBJ1-5; V: TRBV11-2; CDR3: CASSATGISNQPQHF; DNA: TGTGCCAGCAGCGCAACAGGGATTAGCAATCAGCCCCAGCATTTT
D: -; size: -; J: TRBJ1-2; V: TRBV5-4; CDR3: CASSAPSTRGDGYTF; DNA: TGTGCCAGCAGCGCGCCTTCGACCCGGGGTGATGGCTACACCTTC
D: TRBD2; size: -; J: TRBJ2-7; V: TRBV2; CDR3: CASSIQGTSKENEQYF; DNA: TGTGCCAGCAGCATCCAAGGGACTAGCAAGGAGAACGAGCAGTACTTC
D: -; size: -; J: TRBJ2-5; V: TRBV5-1; CDR3: CASSLDRAQETQYF; DNA: TGCGCCAGCAGCTTGGACAGGGCGCAAGAGACCCAGTACTTC
D: -; size: once; J: TRBJ1-2; V: TRBV5-1; CDR3: CASSAGGLRYGYTF; DNA: TGCGCCAGCAGCGCGGGGGGACTGAGATATGGCTACACCTTC
D: TRBD2; size: -; J: TRBJ2-2; V: TRBV2; CDR3: CASRPRGEGPTGELFF; DNA: TGTGCCAGCAGGCCCCGGGGGGAGGGCCCCACCGGGGAGCTGTTTTTT